One sample yielded the 21 T cell receptor beta chains listed below, sequenced in a study of prognosis after radiotherapy for stage I lung cancer. By two-round multiplex PCR, the TCR beta CDR3 was amplified from genomic DNA. Gene-specific primers for each TRBV and TRBJ gene drove first-round PCR. TCRdb re-analysed the multiplex PCR reads in MiXCR, keeping a single row per CDR3 protein. The table lists some 24,000 distinct CDR3 sequences, around 36% of them singletons, with approximately 60% in the top ten. This sample comprised PBMCs, obtained before or after stereotactic body radiation therapy (not recorded which). Source of these receptors: a donor over 45 with non-small cell lung cancer.

The rearrangement joins TRBV5-1 to TRBJ2-1; 8 bases line up with TRBD2. There are 14 residues in the CDR3. Looked up from germline, CDR1 is SGHRS and CDR2 is YFSETQ. J gave up 6 bases and V 4 bases, and 6 bases lay outside the gene matches. DNA of the CDR3: TGCGCCAGCAGCCCCTTACTAGCGGCCAATGAGCAGTTCTTC. Its translation: CASSPLLAANEQFF.

This clonotype was seen ten or more times. The rearrangement joins TRBV18 to TRBJ2-7; 9 bases map to TRBD1. The CDR3 runs to 15 residues. The trim removed 2 bases at V and 6 bases at J, leaving 8 bases unmatched. In germline, CDR1 is KGHSH, CDR2 LQKENI. Written as DNA, the CDR3 is TGTGCCAGCTCACCATCGGGACAGGGAATTCCCGAGCAGTACTTC. It codes for CASSPSGQGIPEQYF. The full variable domain, its missing parts supplied by reference TRBV18 and TRBJ2-7, is NAGVMQNPRHLVRRRGQEARLRCSPMKGHSHVYWYRQLPEEGLKFMVYLQKENIIDESGMPKERFSAEFPKEGPSILRIQQVVRGDSAAYFCASSPSGQGIPEQYFGPGTRLTVT.

This clonotype was recorded once. The V call is TRBV6-2 or TRBV6-3, the J call TRBJ1-1; 9 positions agree with TRBD1. Germline CDR1 is MNHEY and CDR2 is SVGEGT. This CDR3 is built from 15 residues. After removal of 6 bases from V and 6 bases from J, the junction contained 11 bases not matched to a gene. This chain's CDR3 is CASRGNRGHFSEAFF. CDR3 coding DNA: TGTGCCAGCAGGGGAAACAGGGGGCATTTCTCTGAAGCTTTCTTT.

This clonotype was detected many times. The rearrangement joins TRBV6-1 to TRBJ1-1, with 8 bases identical to TRBD1. Germline trimming cut 6 bases from V and 0 bases from J; bases unmatched to any gene: 12. Germline V lookup: CDR1 MNHNS, CDR2 SASEGT. The CDR3 covers 17 residues. CDR3 in DNA: TGTGCCAGCAGGGTGGGACAGGCCACCCGTATGAACACTGAAGCTTTCTTT. Translating it yields CASRVGQATRMNTEAFF.

The rearrangement joins TRBV7-9 to TRBJ2-7, with D possibly being TRBD1 or TRBD2 (5 bases each). V lost 5 bases to trimming and J lost 9 bases, with 17 bases between them. The CDR3 totals 13 residues. Per the germline V gene, CDR1 is SEHNR and CDR2 is FQNEAQ (reference sequence). DNA for the CDR3: TGTGCCAGCAGCCCGGGACCAGCCTCAGGGCAGTACTTC. It translates to CASSPGPASGQYF.

In regard to this clonotype: This likely stems from a read error, as it lies one base from a far larger clone. The chain is built from TRBV20-1 and TRBJ2-7; 10 positions match TRBD2. The J call is doubtful: the DNA matches TRBJ2-5 better. Germline assignment: CDR1 DFQATT and CDR2 SNEGSKA (reference sequence). CDR3 length: 17 amino acids. In nucleotides, the CDR3 is TGCAGTGCTAGCGGTGGTAGCGGGAGGCTCGTGTGGGAGACCCAGTACTTC. Its translation: CSASGGSGRLVWETQYF.

This clonotype came up many times. The rearrangement links TRBV9 to TRBJ2-3, with D perhaps TRBD2 (6 bases). Germline V gene sequence: CDR1 SGDLS, CDR2 YYNGEE. This CDR3 region has 16 residues. Trimming pared 5 bases from V and 0 bases from J, leaving 16 bases between. CDR3 sequence (DNA): TGTGCCAGCAGTGCCACAAGCGGGTCTAGCACAGATACGCAGTATTTT. It codes for CASSATSGSSTDTQYF.

The genes are TRBV27 and TRBJ2-2; D may match TRBD1 or TRBD2 (6 bases each). CDR1 is MNHEY, CDR2 SMNVEV, per germline (reference sequence). V lost 3 bases to trimming and J lost 4 bases, with 12 bases between them. This CDR3 contains 15 residues. DNA for the CDR3: TGTGCCAGCAGTTTGCAGGGGAGGCCCACCGGGGAGCTGTTTTTT. Translating it yields CASSLQGRPTGELFF.

As for this clonotype: A read error is likely here: a far larger clone is one base away. The genes are TRBV5-1 and TRBJ2-1; 8 bases are a match to TRBD1. CDR1 and CDR2 from the germline V gene are SGHRS and YFSETQ. The CDR3 length is 14 residues. V gave up 4 bases and J gave up 10 bases; unmatched junction bases: 10. The CDR3 spells CASSDGQGTYEQFF. DNA of the CDR3: TGCGCCAGCAGCGACGGACAGGGAACCTACGAGCAGTTCTTC.

The table lists this clonotype with many counts. The chain has TRBV27 and TRBJ2-7; unclear D gene. Germline CDR1 MNHEY, CDR2 SMNVEV (reference sequence). The CDR3 has 14 residues. V was clipped by 5 bases and J by 1 base, with 12 bases between them. The CDR3 is CASSQPTNSYEQYF. DNA for the CDR3: TGTGCCAGCAGTCAACCGACCAATTCCTACGAGCAGTACTTC.

A note on this clonotype: This probably arose from a read error, given a far larger clone one base away. The genes are TRBV6-4 and TRBJ2-7, with 9 bases lining up with TRBD2. Germline V CDR1 and CDR2: MRHNA, SNTAGT. The CDR3 runs to 14 residues. Written as DNA, the CDR3 is TGTGCCAGCAGTTACGCGGGAGGGTTCCACGAGAAGTACTTC. Translation gives CASSYAGGFHEKYF.

Notes on this clonotype: Just one base apart from a much larger clone, this may be a read error. This chain links TRBV10-3 with TRBJ2-3; 7 bases fit TRBD2. The CDR3 spans 12 residues. The germline V gene has CDR1 ENHRY and CDR2 SYGVKD. Trimming removed 8 bases from V and 7 bases from J; junction bases left unmatched: 6. The DNA of the CDR3 is TGTGCCATCGGCGGGAGCGACAATACGCAGTATTTT. Protein: CAIGGSDNTQYF.

This clonotype was counted a single time. Since no conserved phenylalanine or tryptophan closes the CDR3, a read error is the likely cause. V is TRBV6-1 and J is TRBJ1-2; D is perhaps TRBD1 (5 bases). CDR3 length: 14 amino acids. Germline lookup yields CDR1 MNHNS and CDR2 SASEGT. CDR3 sequence: CASSEHGADYGYTL. DNA for the CDR3: TGTGCCAGCAGTGAACACGGGGCAGATTATGGATACACCTTA.

Remarks on this clonotype: A far more abundant clone sits one base away, making this likely a read error. The rearrangement joins TRBV6-4 to TRBJ2-2; a possible D gene is TRBD1 (5 bases). The CDR3 has 14 amino acids. V lost 6 bases and J lost 7, with 15 bases in between. Germline CDR1 is MRHNA and CDR2 is SNTAGT. CDR3 in amino acids: CASSHRCSGGELFF. The CDR3 coding sequence is TGTGCCAGCAGCCACAGGTGTTCGGGCGGGGAGCTGTTTTTT.

This CDR3 reads CASSPGFGVQDTQYF. As DNA, the CDR3 is TGTGCCAGCAGCCCTGGGTTTGGGGTCCAAGATACGCAGTATTTT. The chain carries TRBV7-3 and TRBJ2-3; D ambiguous. V was clipped by 5 bases and J by 5 bases, with 17 bases between them. CDR1 and CDR2 (germline): SGHTA, FQGTGA. This CDR3 has 15 amino acids.

The chain is built from TRBV19 and TRBJ2-2, with TRBD1 matching 7 bases. The germline CDR1 and CDR2 sequences are LNHDA and SQIVND (reference sequence). With 1 base clipped from V and 5 bases from J, the junction kept 4 bases outside the gene matches. The CDR3 runs to 15 residues. Written as DNA, the CDR3 is TGTGCCAGTAGTATAGTCGGGACAGCTACCGGGGAGCTGTTTTTT. This encodes CASSIVGTATGELFF.

In its sample, this clonotype was seen many times. This rearrangement joins TRBV4-3 to TRBJ2-7; D possibly corresponds to TRBD1 (6 bases). V lost 0 bases to trimming and J lost 5 bases, with 17 bases between them. The CDR3 spans 16 residues. Germline values: CDR1 LGHNA, CDR2 YSLEER. The CDR3 DNA is TGCGCCAGCAGCCAAGAATGGGGGCCAAGGAGGCACGAGCAGTACTTC. Translation gives CASSQEWGPRRHEQYF.

As regards this clonotype: This may arise from a read error, as a much more abundant clone is one base away. The chain is built from TRBV5-1 and TRBJ2-1; TRBD1 matches 7 bases. Trimming took 2 bases from V and 6 from J; bases not matched to a gene: 2. Germline assignment: CDR1 SGHRS and CDR2 YFSETQ. The length of the CDR3 is 13 residues. The CDR3: CASSFDRVNEQFF. The CDR3, as DNA: TGCGCCAGCAGCTTTGACAGGGTCAATGAGCAGTTCTTC.

The J gene is TRBJ1-2, the V gene TRBV7-2; maybe TRBD1 (5 bases). The CDR3 sequence is 18 residues long. Germline CDR1 is SGHTA and CDR2 is FQGNSA. The V end was cut by 6 bases, the J end by 4 bases, with 27 bases between. The CDR3 reads CASSYTAGPQKTSYGYTF. In nucleotides, the CDR3 is TGTGCCAGCAGTTACACCGCGGGACCCCAGAAAACCTCCTATGGCTACACCTTC.

Note on this clonotype: A clone one base away is much larger, so this may be a read error. This chain connects TRBV10-3 to TRBJ1-6; no clear D. Germline values: CDR1 ENHRY, CDR2 SYGVKD. The CDR3 has 14 amino acids. V shed 7 bases and J shed 4 bases, with 11 bases lying between them. The chain's CDR3 is CAIMAVDYNSPLHF. In nucleotides, the CDR3 is TGTGCCATCATGGCAGTGGATTATAATTCACCCCTCCACTTT.

This clonotype was recorded at least ten times. CDR3 residues: CASRKTGANVLTF. The CDR3, as DNA: TGTGCCAGCAGGAAGACTGGGGCCAACGTCCTGACTTTC. The chain joins TRBV6-1 to TRBJ2-6; D is unclear. Per the germline V gene, CDR1 is MNHNS and CDR2 is SASEGT. The CDR3 is 13 amino acids. V lost 6 bases and J lost 2, with 5 bases in between.